Shown below are 3 T cell receptor beta chains from a single sample sequenced in a study of T cells after yellow fever vaccination. TCRdb fed the 5' RACE reads into MiXCR, producing one record per CDR3 protein. The sample gives some 560,000 distinct CDR3 sequences, 15% to 20% of which show up once; roughly an eighth is in the top ten. The material was PBMCs, obtained 15 days after the yellow fever booster vaccination. The receptors originated from a man aged 30-40 years who received the YFV17D yellow fever vaccine.

The J gene is TRBJ2-5, the V gene TRBV6-2 or TRBV6-3; possibly TRBD1 or TRBD2 for D (5 bases each). Trimming pared 2 bases from V and 0 bases from J, leaving 10 bases between. Germline CDR1 MNHEY, CDR2 SVGEGT. This CDR3 is 15 amino acids long. The CDR3 bases are TGTGCCAGCAGTTACGTGAGGGGTTACCAAGAGACCCAGTACTTC. It yields the protein CASSYVRGYQETQYF.

This chain connects TRBV19 to TRBJ2-1, with 9 bases matching TRBD1. CDR1 is LNHDA, CDR2 SQIVND, per germline (reference sequence). The CDR3 totals 14 residues. Trimming at V came to 6 bases and at J to 8 bases, leaving 8 bases not matched to a gene. The CDR3 is CASSQGTGLYEQFF. CDR3 coding DNA: TGTGCCAGTAGCCAAGGGACAGGGCTGTATGAGCAGTTCTTC.

This clonotype was observed a few times. The chain carries TRBV20-1 and TRBJ2-2; D is uncertain. Looked up from germline, CDR1 is DFQATT and CDR2 is SNEGSKA (reference sequence). The V end lost 3 bases, the J end lost 2 bases, and 7 bases lay between the germline ends. This CDR3 comprises 13 residues. The CDR3 reads CSARHINTGELFF. CDR3 nucleotides: TGCAGTGCTAGGCATATTAACACCGGGGAGCTGTTTTTT.